These T cell receptor beta chains were read from a single sample in a study of T cell changes during pregnancy in multiple sclerosis. This table comes from immunoSEQ multiplex PCR, and its TCRdb copy is limited to in-frame clones, with some not included. The data show about 59,000 clones, 85% to 95% seen once. Material: CD4+ T cells from peripheral blood mononuclear cells, obtained before pregnancy. Receptors were obtained from a female donor with multiple sclerosis, enrolled in a pregnancy study. Both conserved end residues are part of each CDR3. A D gene is named only where the DNA matches it firmly. Size values are once, few and many counts, or a class for expanded clones, and some rows have none.

>NA|TRBJ2-1|TRBD2|TRBV4-3|15
CASSQGSGRAFEQFF
TGCGCCAGCAGCCAAGGTAGCGGGAGGGCCTTTGAGCAGTTCTTC
>NA|TRBJ1-2|NA|TRBV7-2|15
CASSPNRVEGYGYTF
TGTGCCAGCAGCCCCAACAGGGTCGAGGGCTATGGCTACACCTTC
>NA|TRBJ1-2|NA|TRBV5-1|14
CASSFTGNPYGYTF
TGCGCCAGCAGCTTTACAGGGAACCCCTATGGCTACACCTTC
>NA|TRBJ2-2|TRBD2|TRBV19|17
CASSRRLAGGPDGELFF
TGTGCCAGTAGTCGTAGACTAGCGGGAGGGCCGGATGGGGAGCTGTTTTTT
>NA|TRBJ2-7|NA|TRBV6-6|12
CASSYSSGRQYF
TGTGCCAGCAGTTACTCGAGTGGGCGGCAGTACTTC
>NA|TRBJ2-3|TRBD2|TRBV29-1|11
CSGVSGDTQYF
TGCAGCGGCGTTAGCGGGGATACGCAGTATTTT
>once|TRBJ2-4|NA|TRBV19|12
CASSIGGNIQYF
TGTGCCAGTAGTATTGGGGGGAACATTCAGTACTTC
>NA|TRBJ2-1|TRBD2|TRBV30|17
CAWNHAGTSGSSNEQFF
TGTGCCTGGAACCACGCCGGGACTAGCGGGAGCAGCAATGAGCAGTTCTTC
>NA|TRBJ1-3|NA|TRBV7-9|14
CASSPQATGNTIYF
TGTGCCAGCAGCCCTCAGGCAACTGGAAACACCATATATTTT
>NA|TRBJ2-7|TRBD1|TRBV4-3|15
CASSQGRTGTYEQYF
TGCGCCAGCAGCCAAGGTCGGACAGGGACCTACGAGCAGTACTTC
>NA|TRBJ2-5|NA|TRBV18|15
CASSPSGSGAETQYF
TGTGCCAGCTCACCGTCGGGGTCGGGCGCAGAGACCCAGTACTTC
>NA|TRBJ2-3|TRBD2|TRBV7-9|16
CASSEMGGSDTDTQYF
TGTGCCAGCAGCGAGATGGGCGGGAGCGACACAGATACGCAGTATTTT
>NA|TRBJ2-7|NA|TRBV28|16
CASSFRSGAPSYEQYF
TGTGCCAGCAGTTTTAGGTCAGGGGCCCCCTCCTACGAGCAGTACTTC
>NA|TRBJ2-1|TRBD2|TRBV28|24
CASSPGTLRRRPSGSGGGYNEQFF
TGTGCCAGCAGTCCTGGGACCCTGAGACGGCGGCCTAGCGGGAGCGGGGGCGGGTACAATGAGCAGTTCTTC
>NA|TRBJ1-4|NA|TRBV27|15
CASSFATGMNEKLFF
TGTGCCAGCAGTTTCGCGACAGGCATGAATGAAAAACTGTTTTTT
>NA|TRBJ2-2|TRBD2|TRBV29-1|14
CSVERERGTGELFF
TGCAGCGTTGAGCGGGAGAGGGGCACCGGGGAGCTGTTTTTT
>NA|TRBJ2-5|TRBD1|TRBV11-1|17
CASSPILGQGAAETQYF
TGTGCCAGCAGCCCGATCCTGGGACAGGGGGCGGCGGAGACCCAGTACTTC
>NA|TRBJ2-3|TRBD2|TRBV7-9|16
CASSLVRGSSTDTQYF
TGTGCCAGCAGCTTAGTCCGCGGGAGTAGCACAGATACGCAGTATTTT
>NA|TRBJ2-2|TRBD1|TRBV2|15
CASSYRGLNTGELFF
TGTGCCAGCAGTTACAGGGGGCTGAACACCGGGGAGCTGTTTTTT
>NA|TRBJ2-2|TRBD2|TRBV7-6|18
CASSFFIAGGRYTGELFF
TGTGCCAGCAGCTTCTTTATAGCGGGAGGTCGGTACACCGGGGAGCTGTTTTTT
>NA|TRBJ2-3|NA|TRBV19|12
CASSSSFDTQYF
TGTGCCAGTAGTTCGAGTTTTGATACGCAGTATTTT
>NA|TRBJ2-2|TRBD1|TRBV7-9|15
CASSLGTGPTGELFF
TGTGCCAGCAGCTTGGGGACAGGGCCCACCGGGGAGCTGTTTTTT
>NA|TRBJ1-4|TRBD1|TRBV5-4|18
CASSSNRGRRSTNEKLFF
TGTGCCAGCAGCTCGAACAGGGGACGACGATCAACTAATGAAAAACTGTTTTTT
>NA|TRBJ2-7|TRBD1|TRBV5-1|14
CASSQGQGPYEQYF
TGCGCCAGCAGCCAGGGACAGGGCCCCTACGAGCAGTACTTC
>NA|TRBJ1-1|NA|TRBV18|15
CASSPRGQKNTEAFF
TGTGCCAGCTCACCTCGCGGACAGAAGAACACTGAAGCTTTCTTT
>NA|TRBJ2-1|TRBD2|TRBV27|21
CASSLFPPEASGQSSYNEQFF
TGTGCCAGCAGTTTATTTCCCCCGGAGGCTAGCGGGCAGAGCTCCTACAATGAGCAGTTCTTC
>NA|TRBJ1-2|NA|TRBV27|15
CASSTASGLDYGYTF
TGTGCCAGCAGTACCGCGTCAGGGTTAGACTATGGCTACACCTTC
>NA|TRBJ1-1|NA|TRBV2|13
CASSVFGDYEAFF
TGTGCCAGCAGTGTTTTCGGGGATTATGAAGCTTTCTTT
>NA|TRBJ2-2|TRBD2|TRBV5-4|14
CASSWGGNTGELFF
TGTGCCAGCAGCTGGGGGGGAAACACCGGGGAGCTGTTTTTT